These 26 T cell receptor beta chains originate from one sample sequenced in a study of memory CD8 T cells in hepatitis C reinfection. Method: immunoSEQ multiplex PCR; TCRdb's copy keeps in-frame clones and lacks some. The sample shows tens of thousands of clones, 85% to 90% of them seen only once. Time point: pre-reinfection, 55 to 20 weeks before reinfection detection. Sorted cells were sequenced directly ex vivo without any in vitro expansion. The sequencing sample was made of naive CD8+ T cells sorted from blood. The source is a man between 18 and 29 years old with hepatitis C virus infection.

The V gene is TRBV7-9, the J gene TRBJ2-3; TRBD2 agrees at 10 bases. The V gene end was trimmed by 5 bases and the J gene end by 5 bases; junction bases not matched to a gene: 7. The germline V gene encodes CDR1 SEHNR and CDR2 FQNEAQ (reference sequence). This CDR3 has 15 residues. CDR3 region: CASSPPGLALDTQYF. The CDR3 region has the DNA TGTGCCAGCAGCCCACCGGGACTAGCGTTAGATACGCAGTATTTT.

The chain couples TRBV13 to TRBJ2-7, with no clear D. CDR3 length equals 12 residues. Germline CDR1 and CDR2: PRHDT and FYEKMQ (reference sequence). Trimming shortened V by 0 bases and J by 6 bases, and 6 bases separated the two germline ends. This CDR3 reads CASSLGLGEQYV. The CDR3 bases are TGTGCCAGCAGCTTAGGCTTGGGCGAGCAGTACGTC.

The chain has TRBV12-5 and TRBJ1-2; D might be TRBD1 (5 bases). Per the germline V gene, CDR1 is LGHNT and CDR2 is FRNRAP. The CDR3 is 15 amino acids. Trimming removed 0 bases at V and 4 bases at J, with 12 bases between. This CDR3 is CASGLVVGAGYGYTF. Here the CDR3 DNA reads TGTGCTAGTGGTTTGGTAGTAGGGGCTGGCTATGGCTACACCTTC.

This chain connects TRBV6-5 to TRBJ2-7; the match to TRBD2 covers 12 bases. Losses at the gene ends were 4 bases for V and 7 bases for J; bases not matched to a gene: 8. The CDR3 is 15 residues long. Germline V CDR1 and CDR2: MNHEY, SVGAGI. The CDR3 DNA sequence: TGTGCCAGCAGTTCCGGGACTAGCGGGCCGCTGGAGCAGTACTTC. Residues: CASSSGTSGPLEQYF.

The DNA for the CDR3 is TGTGCCAGCAGTGTTACAGGGAGTGTGGTGAATGAGCAGTTCTTC. Amino acid sequence: CASSVTGSVVNEQFF. The gene calls are TRBV6-1 and TRBJ2-1; D is possibly TRBD1 (6 bases). CDR3 length: 15 amino acids. Trimming removed 4 bases at V and 7 bases at J, with 17 bases between. Germline V gene data show CDR1 as MNHNS and CDR2 as SASEGT.

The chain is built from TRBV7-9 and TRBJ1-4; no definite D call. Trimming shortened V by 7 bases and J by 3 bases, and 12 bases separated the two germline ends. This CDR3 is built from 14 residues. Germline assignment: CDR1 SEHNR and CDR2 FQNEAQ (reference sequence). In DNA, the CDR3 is TGTGCCAGCACATCAGGAGGGCCTAATGAAAAACTGTTTTTT. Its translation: CASTSGGPNEKLFF.

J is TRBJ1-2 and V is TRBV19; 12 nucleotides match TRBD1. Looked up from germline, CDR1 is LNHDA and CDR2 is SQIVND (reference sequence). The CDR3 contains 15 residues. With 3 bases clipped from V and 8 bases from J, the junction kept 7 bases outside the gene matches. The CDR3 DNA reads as TGTGCCAGTAGTATGGGGGACAGGGGGCTCGTCGGCTACACCTTC. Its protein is CASSMGDRGLVGYTF.

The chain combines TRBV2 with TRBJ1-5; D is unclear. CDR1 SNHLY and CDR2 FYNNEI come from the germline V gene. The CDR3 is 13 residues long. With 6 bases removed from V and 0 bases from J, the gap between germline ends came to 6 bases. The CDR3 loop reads CASRFYSNQPQHF. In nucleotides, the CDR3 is TGTGCCAGCAGGTTCTATAGCAATCAGCCCCAGCATTTT. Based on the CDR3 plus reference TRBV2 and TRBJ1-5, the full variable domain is EPEVTQTPSHQVTQMGQEVILRCVPISNHLYFYWYRQILGQKVEFLVSFYNNEISEKSEIFDDQFSVERPDGSNFTLKIRSTKLEDSAMYFCASRFYSNQPQHFGDGTRLSIL.

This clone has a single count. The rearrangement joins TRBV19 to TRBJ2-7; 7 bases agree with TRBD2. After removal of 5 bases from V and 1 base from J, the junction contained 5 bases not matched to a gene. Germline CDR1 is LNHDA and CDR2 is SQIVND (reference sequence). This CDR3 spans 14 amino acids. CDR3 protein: CASSWGGTSYEQYF. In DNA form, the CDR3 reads TGTGCCAGTAGTTGGGGGGGAACATCCTACGAGCAGTACTTC.

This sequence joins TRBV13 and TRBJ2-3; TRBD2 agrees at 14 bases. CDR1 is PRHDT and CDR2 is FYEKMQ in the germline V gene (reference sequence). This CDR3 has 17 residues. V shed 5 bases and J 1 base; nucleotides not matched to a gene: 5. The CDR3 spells CASSPGLAGAGTDTQYF. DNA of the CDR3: TGTGCCAGCAGCCCGGGACTAGCGGGGGCTGGCACAGATACGCAGTATTTT.

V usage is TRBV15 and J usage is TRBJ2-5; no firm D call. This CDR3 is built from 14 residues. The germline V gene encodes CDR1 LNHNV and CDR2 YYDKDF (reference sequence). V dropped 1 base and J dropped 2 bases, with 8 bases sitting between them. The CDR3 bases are TGTGCCACCAGCAGAGTAGGCAGGCAAGAGACCCAGTACTTC. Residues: CATSRVGRQETQYF.

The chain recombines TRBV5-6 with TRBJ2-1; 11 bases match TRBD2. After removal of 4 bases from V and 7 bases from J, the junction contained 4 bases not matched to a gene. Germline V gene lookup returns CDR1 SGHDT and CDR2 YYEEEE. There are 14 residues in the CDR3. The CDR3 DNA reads TGTGCCAGCAGCATACTAGCGGGAGAAAATGAGCAGTTCTTC. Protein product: CASSILAGENEQFF.

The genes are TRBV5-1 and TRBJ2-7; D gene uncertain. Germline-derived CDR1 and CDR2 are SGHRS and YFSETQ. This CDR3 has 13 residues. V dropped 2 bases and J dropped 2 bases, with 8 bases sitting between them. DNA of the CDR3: TGCGCCAGCAGCTTTGGGCAGGCCTACGAGCAGTACTTC. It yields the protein CASSFGQAYEQYF. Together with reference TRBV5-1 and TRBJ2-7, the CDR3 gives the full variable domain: KAGVTQTPRYLIKTRGQQVTLSCSPISGHRSVSWYQQTPGQGLQFLFEYFSETQRNKGNFPGRFSGRQFSNSRSEMNVSTLELGDSALYLCASSFGQAYEQYFGPGTRLTVT.

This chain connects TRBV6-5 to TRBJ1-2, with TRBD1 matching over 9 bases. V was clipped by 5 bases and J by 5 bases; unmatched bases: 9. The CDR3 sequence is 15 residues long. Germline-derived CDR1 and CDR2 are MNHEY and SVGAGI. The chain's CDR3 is CASSAAGGQGYGYTF. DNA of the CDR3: TGTGCCAGCAGTGCTGCGGGCGGACAGGGGTATGGCTACACCTTC.

CDR3 in DNA: TGTGCCAGCAGCGCGTTACTAGCGGGGAGTCGGGAGACCCAGTACTTC. It translates to CASSALLAGSRETQYF. This sequence joins TRBV7-9 and TRBJ2-5; 10 bases fit TRBD2. The germline gives CDR1 SEHNR, CDR2 FQNEAQ (reference sequence). The J segment lost 5 bases and the V segment lost 5 bases, leaving 11 bases of the junction unmatched. The CDR3 spans 16 residues.

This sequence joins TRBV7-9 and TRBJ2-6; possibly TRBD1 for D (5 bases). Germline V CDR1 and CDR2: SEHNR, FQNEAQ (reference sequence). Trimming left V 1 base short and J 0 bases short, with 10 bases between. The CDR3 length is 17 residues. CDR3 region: CASSLEQGVSGANVLTF. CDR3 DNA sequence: TGTGCCAGCAGCTTAGAGCAGGGCGTCTCTGGGGCCAACGTCCTGACTTTC. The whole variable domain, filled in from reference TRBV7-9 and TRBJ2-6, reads DTGVSQNPRHKITKRGQNVTFRCDPISEHNRLYWYRQTLGQGPEFLTYFQNEAQLEKSRLLSDRFSAERPKGSFSTLEIQRTEQGDSAMYLCASSLEQGVSGANVLTFGAGSRLTVL.

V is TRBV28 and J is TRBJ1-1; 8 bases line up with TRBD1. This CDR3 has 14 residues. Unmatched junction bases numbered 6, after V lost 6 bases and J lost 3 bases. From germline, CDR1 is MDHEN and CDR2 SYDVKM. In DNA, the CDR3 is TGTGCCAGCAGCCAAGACAGGGGATACACTGAAGCTTTCTTT. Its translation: CASSQDRGYTEAFF. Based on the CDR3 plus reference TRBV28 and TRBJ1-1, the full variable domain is DVKVTQSSRYLVKRTGEKVFLECVQDMDHENMFWYRQDPGLGLRLIYFSYDVKMKEKGDIPEGYSVSREKKERFSLILESASTNQTSMYLCASSQDRGYTEAFFGQGTRLTVV.

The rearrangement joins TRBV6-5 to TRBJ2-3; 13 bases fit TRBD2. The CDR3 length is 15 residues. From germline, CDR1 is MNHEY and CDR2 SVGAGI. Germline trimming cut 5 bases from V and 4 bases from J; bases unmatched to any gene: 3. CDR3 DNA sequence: TGTGCCAGCAGTCCAACTAGCGGGGGGGCAGATACGCAGTATTTT. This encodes CASSPTSGGADTQYF.

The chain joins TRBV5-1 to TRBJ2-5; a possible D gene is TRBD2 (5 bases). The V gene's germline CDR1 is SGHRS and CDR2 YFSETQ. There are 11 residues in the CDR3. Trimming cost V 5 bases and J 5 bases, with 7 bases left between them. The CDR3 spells CASRTTETQYF. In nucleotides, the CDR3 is TGCGCCAGCAGGACTACTGAGACCCAGTACTTC.

CDR3 protein: CASSLDPGNYGYTF. The CDR3 DNA sequence: TGTGCCAGCAGCTTAGACCCAGGGAACTATGGCTACACCTTC. This chain links TRBV7-9 with TRBJ1-2; tentative D call: TRBD1 (5 bases). The CDR3 loop spans 14 amino acids. Trimming stripped 1 base from V and 2 bases from J, with 8 bases between. Germline CDR1 is SEHNR and CDR2 is FQNEAQ (reference sequence).

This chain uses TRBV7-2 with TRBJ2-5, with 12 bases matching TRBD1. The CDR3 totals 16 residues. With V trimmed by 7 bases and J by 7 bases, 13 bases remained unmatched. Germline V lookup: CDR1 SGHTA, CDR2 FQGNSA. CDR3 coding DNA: TGTGCCAGCACCCCTGGGGGACAGGGGGCGCGGGGGACCCAGTACTTC. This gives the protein CASTPGGQGARGTQYF. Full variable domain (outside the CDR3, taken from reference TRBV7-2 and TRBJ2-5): GAGVSQSPSNKVTEKGKDVELRCDPISGHTALYWYRQSLGQGLEFLIYFQGNSAPDKSGLPSDRFSAERTGGSVSTLTIQRTQQEDSAVYLCASTPGGQGARGTQYFGPGTRLLVL.

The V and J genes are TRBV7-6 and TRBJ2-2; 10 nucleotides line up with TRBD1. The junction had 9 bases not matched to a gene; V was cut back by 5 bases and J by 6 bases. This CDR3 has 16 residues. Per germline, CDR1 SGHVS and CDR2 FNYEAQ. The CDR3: CASSKLTGTGAGELFF. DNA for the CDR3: TGTGCCAGCAGCAAGCTAACCGGGACAGGGGCCGGGGAGCTGTTTTTT.

The CDR3 here is CATGTGLNTEAFF. The CDR3 region has the DNA TGTGCCACCGGGACAGGGCTGAACACTGAAGCTTTCTTT. This rearrangement joins TRBV19 to TRBJ1-1; 9 bases align to TRBD1. The CDR3 is 13 amino acids. Germline trimming cut 10 bases from V and 0 bases from J; bases unmatched to any gene: 3. The germline CDR1 and CDR2 sequences are LNHDA and SQIVND (reference sequence).

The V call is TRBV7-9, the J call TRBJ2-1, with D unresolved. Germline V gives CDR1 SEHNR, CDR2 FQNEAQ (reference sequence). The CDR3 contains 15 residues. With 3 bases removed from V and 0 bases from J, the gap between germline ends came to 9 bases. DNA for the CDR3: TGTGCCAGCAGCTTGAGCCTTGGCTCCTACAATGAGCAGTTCTTC. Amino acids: CASSLSLGSYNEQFF.

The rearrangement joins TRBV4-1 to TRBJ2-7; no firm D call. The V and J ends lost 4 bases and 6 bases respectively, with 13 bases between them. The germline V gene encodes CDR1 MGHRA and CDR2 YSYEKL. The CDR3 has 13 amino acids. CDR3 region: CASSPTASSEQYV. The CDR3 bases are TGCGCCAGCAGCCCAACCGCATCCAGCGAGCAGTACGTC.

The CDR3 protein is CASSLGLAGNTGELFF. The CDR3 DNA follows: TGCGCCAGCAGCTTGGGACTAGCGGGGAACACCGGGGAGCTGTTTTTT. The V and J genes are TRBV5-1 and TRBJ2-2, with TRBD2 matching 10 bases. CDR3 length equals 16 residues. The V gene's germline CDR1 is SGHRS and CDR2 YFSETQ. With V trimmed by 0 bases and J by 1 base, 0 bases remained unmatched.